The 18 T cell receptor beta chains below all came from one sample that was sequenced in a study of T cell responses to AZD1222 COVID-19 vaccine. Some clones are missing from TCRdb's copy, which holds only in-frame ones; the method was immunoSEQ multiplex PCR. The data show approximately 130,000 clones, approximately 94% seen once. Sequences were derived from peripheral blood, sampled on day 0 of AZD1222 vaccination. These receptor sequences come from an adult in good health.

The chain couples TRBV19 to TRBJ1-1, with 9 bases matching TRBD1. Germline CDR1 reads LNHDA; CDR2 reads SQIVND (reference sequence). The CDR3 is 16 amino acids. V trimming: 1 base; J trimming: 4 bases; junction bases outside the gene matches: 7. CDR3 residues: CASSIGNRGLGTEAFF. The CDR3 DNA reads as TGTGCCAGTAGTATAGGGAACAGGGGGCTTGGCACTGAAGCTTTCTTT.

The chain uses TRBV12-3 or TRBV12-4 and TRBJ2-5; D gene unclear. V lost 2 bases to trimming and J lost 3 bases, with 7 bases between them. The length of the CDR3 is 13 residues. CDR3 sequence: CASSLTGKETQYF. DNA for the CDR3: TGTGCCAGCAGTTTAACTGGGAAAGAGACCCAGTACTTC.

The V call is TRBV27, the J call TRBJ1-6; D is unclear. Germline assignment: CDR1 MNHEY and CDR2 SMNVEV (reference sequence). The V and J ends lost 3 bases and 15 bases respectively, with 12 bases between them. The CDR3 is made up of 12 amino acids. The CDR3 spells CASSFGKTILHF. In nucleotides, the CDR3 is TGTGCCAGCAGTTTCGGGAAGACAATCCTCCACTTT.

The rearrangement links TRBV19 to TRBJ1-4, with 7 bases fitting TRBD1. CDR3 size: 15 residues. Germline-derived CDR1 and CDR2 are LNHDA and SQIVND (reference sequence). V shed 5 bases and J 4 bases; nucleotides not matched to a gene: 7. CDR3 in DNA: TGTGCCAGTAGTTCCGAGGGGGCTGTTAATGAAAAACTGTTTTTT. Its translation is CASSSEGAVNEKLFF.

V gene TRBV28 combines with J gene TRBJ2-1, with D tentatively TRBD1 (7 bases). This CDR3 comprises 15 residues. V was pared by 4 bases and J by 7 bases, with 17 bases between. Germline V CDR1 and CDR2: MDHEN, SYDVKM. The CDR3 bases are TGTGCCAGCAGTTCCAGGGGGGTCCCCACGAATGAGCAGTTCTTC. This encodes CASSSRGVPTNEQFF.

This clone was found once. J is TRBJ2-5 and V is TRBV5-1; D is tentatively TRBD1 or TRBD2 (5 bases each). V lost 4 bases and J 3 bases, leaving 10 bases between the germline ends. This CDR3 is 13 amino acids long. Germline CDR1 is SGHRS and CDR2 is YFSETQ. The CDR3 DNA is TGCGCCAGCAGCGTAGTGGGGGAAGAGACCCAGTACTTC. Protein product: CASSVVGEETQYF.

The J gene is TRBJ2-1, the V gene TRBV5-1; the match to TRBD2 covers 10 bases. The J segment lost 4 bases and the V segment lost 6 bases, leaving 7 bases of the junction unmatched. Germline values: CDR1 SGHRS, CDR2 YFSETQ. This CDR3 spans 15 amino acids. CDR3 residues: CASILGTSAYNEQFF. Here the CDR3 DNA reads TGCGCCAGCATTCTCGGGACTAGCGCATACAATGAGCAGTTCTTC.

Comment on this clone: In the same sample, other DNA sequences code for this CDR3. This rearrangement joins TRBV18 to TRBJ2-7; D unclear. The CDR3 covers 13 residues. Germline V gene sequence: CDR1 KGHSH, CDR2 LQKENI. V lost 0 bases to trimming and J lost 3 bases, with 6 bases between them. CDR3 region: CASSPPGNYEQYF. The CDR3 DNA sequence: TGTGCCAGCTCACCACCGGGCAACTACGAGCAGTACTTC.

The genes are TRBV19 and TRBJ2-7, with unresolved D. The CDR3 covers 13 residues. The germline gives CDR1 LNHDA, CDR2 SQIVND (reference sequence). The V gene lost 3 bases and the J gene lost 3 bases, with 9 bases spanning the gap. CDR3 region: CASSMGTVYEQYF. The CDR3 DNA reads TGTGCCAGTAGTATGGGAACCGTCTACGAGCAGTACTTC.

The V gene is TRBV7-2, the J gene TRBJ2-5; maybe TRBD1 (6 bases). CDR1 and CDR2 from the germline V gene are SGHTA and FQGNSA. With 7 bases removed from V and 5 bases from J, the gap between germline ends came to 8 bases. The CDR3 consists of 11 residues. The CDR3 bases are TGTGCCAGCACCAGGGGTGAGACCCAGTACTTC. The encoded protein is CASTRGETQYF.

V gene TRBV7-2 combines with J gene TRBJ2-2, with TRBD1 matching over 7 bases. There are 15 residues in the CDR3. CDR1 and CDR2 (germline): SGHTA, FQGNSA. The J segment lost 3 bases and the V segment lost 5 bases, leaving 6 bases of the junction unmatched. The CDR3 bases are TGTGCCAGCAGCCTTCTAACAGGGGACACCGGGGAGCTGTTTTTT. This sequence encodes CASSLLTGDTGELFF.

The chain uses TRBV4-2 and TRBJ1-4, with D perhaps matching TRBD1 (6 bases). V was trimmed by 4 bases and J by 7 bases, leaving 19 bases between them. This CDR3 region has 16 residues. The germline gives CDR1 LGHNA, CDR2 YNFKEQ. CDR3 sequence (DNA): TGTGCCAGCAGCCCCGCCGGAGGGGGGAGCGGTGAAAAACTGTTTTTT. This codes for CASSPAGGGSGEKLFF.

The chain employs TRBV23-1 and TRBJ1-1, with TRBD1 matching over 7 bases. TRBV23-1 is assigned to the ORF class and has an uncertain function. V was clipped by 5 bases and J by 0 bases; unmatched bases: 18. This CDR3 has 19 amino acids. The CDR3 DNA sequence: TGCGCCAGCAGTGCCGCCTCTCCGGGACAGCAGACCATGAACACTGAAGCTTTCTTT. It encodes CASSAASPGQQTMNTEAFF.

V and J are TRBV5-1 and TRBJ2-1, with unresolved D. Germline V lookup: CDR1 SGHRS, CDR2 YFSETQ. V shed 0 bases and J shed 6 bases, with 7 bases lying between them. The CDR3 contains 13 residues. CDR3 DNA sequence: TGCGCCAGCAGCTTGGCCTCTACCAATGAGCAGTTCTTC. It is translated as CASSLASTNEQFF.

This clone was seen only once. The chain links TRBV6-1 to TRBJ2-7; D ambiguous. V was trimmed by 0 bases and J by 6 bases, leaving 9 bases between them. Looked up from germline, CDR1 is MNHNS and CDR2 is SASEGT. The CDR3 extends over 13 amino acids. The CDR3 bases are TGTGCCAGCAGTGAAGCTACTACGCGCGAGCAGTACTTC. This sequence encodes CASSEATTREQYF.

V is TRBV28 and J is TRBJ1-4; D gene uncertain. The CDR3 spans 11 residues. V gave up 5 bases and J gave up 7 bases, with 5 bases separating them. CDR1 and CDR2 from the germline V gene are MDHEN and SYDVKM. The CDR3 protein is CASSRSEKLFF. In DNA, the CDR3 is TGTGCCAGCAGTCGAAGTGAAAAACTGTTTTTT.

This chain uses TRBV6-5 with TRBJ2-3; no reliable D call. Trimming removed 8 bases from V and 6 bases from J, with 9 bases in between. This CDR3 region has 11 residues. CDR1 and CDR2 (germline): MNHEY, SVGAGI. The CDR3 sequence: CASSLSDTQYF. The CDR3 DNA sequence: TGTGCCAGCTCCCTTTCTGATACGCAGTATTTT.

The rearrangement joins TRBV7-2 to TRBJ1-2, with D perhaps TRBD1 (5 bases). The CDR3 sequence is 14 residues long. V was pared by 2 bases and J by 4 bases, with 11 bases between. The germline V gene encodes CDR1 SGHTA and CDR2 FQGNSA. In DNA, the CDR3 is TGTGCCAGCAGCTTAACGGGGGACGGCTATGGCTACACCTTC. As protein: CASSLTGDGYGYTF.